These 21 T cell receptor beta chains share one sample of origin, sequenced in a study of STAT5B mutations in CD4+ large granular lymphocyte leukemia. Clones were read by immunoSEQ multiplex PCR, and TCRdb kept only the in-frame ones, dropping some. The profile covers roughly 30,000 clones, with around three quarters appearing a single time and roughly 2% taken by the ten largest. The sample consisted of CD4+ T cells from blood buffy coats. The receptor set was obtained from a human donor in good health.

This clone was recorded once. The V gene is TRBV13, the J gene TRBJ2-6, with D perhaps TRBD1 (8 bases). CDR3 length equals 19 residues. V lost 5 bases to trimming and J lost 0 bases, with 20 bases between them. Germline CDR1 PRHDT, CDR2 FYEKMQ (reference sequence). The CDR3 protein is CASSLWTGRGTSGANVLTF. In nucleotides, the CDR3 is TGTGCCAGCAGCCTCTGGACAGGGAGGGGCACCTCTGGGGCCAACGTCCTGACTTTC.

V is TRBV2 and J is TRBJ2-4; D is perhaps TRBD2 (6 bases). Trimming took off 5 bases at V and 1 base at J, with 21 bases between the two ends. Germline V CDR1 and CDR2: SNHLY, FYNNEI. The CDR3 loop spans 18 amino acids. CDR3: CASSYPGVGSLAKNIQYF. The DNA of the CDR3 is TGTGCCAGCAGTTATCCGGGAGTAGGCTCTCTGGCCAAAAACATTCAGTACTTC.

The rearrangement links TRBV19 to TRBJ2-7, with 7 bases identical to TRBD1. V lost 3 bases to trimming and J lost 1 base; unmatched junction nucleotides: 3. The CDR3 runs 14 residues. CDR1 and CDR2 from the germline V gene are LNHDA and SQIVND (reference sequence). DNA for the CDR3: TGTGCCAGTAGTATGGGGACAGATTCCTACGAGCAGTACTTC. This codes for CASSMGTDSYEQYF.

The chain combines TRBV9 with TRBJ2-5, with D possibly matching TRBD2 (9 bases). The CDR3 has 16 residues. Germline V lookup: CDR1 SGDLS, CDR2 YYNGEE. Trimming removed 2 bases at V and 5 bases at J, with 19 bases between. CDR3 protein: CASSVQGASGVETQYF. The CDR3 coding sequence is TGTGCCAGCAGCGTCCAGGGGGCTAGCGGGGTGGAGACCCAGTACTTC.

This clone was found a few times. This chain uses TRBV7-2 with TRBJ1-1, with D perhaps TRBD1 (5 bases). Germline CDR1 and CDR2: SGHTA and FQGNSA. V was trimmed by 2 bases and J by 5 bases, leaving 12 bases between them. The CDR3 totals 14 residues. Here the CDR3 DNA reads TGTGCCAGCAGCTTAATGCAGGGTGGGACTGAAGCTTTCTTT. It is translated as CASSLMQGGTEAFF.

This clone came up once. V is TRBV7-2 and J is TRBJ2-7; possible D gene TRBD1, 6 bases. This CDR3 region has 14 residues. Deletions cut 4 bases from V and 5 bases from J, with 15 bases between. The germline V gene encodes CDR1 SGHTA and CDR2 FQGNSA. The CDR3 loop reads CASSYRGSRDEQYF. The CDR3 DNA sequence: TGTGCCAGCAGCTATAGGGGGTCTCGGGACGAGCAGTACTTC.

The rearrangement joins TRBV5-1 to TRBJ2-2; unclear D gene. Trimming took off 0 bases at V and 3 bases at J, with 9 bases between the two ends. CDR3 length: 15 residues. From germline, CDR1 is SGHRS and CDR2 YFSETQ. This chain's CDR3 is CASSLAGGDTGELFF. CDR3 sequence (DNA): TGCGCCAGCAGCTTGGCTGGTGGGGACACCGGGGAGCTGTTTTTT.

The chain has TRBV9 and TRBJ2-5, with 8 positions matching TRBD1. J was trimmed by 2 bases and V by 0 bases; bases with no gene match: 6. The CDR3 loop spans 16 amino acids. Germline V gene data show CDR1 as SGDLS and CDR2 as YYNGEE. The CDR3 nucleotides are TGTGCCAGCAGCGTAGGAATCGGGACAGGACAAGAGACCCAGTACTTC. Its protein is CASSVGIGTGQETQYF.

This chain links TRBV10-3 with TRBJ1-5; D possibly corresponds to TRBD1 (5 bases). CDR1 and CDR2 from the germline V gene are ENHRY and SYGVKD. The length of the CDR3 is 14 residues. Trimming cost V 4 bases and J 4 bases, with 11 bases left between them. The CDR3, as DNA: TGTGCCATCAGTGGGGGGTCGGCTAATCAGCCCCAGCATTTT. This translates into CAISGGSANQPQHF.

This chain connects TRBV5-1 to TRBJ1-6; perhaps TRBD1 as D (5 bases). The V and J ends lost 1 base and 5 bases respectively, with 10 bases between them. Germline V CDR1 and CDR2: SGHRS, YFSETQ. This CDR3 has 15 amino acids. Here the CDR3 reads CASSLWGTNNSPLHF. Written as DNA, the CDR3 is TGCGCCAGCAGCTTGTGGGGCACCAATAATTCACCCCTCCACTTT.

The chain is built from TRBV15 and TRBJ2-1; 13 nucleotides agree with TRBD2. The CDR3 is 20 residues long. Per the germline V gene, CDR1 is LNHNV and CDR2 is YYDKDF (reference sequence). J lost 5 bases, V lost 1 base, and 14 bases had no gene match. In nucleotides, the CDR3 is TGTGCCACCAGCAGAGTTGGGACAGGCATAACTAGCGGGGGGGACAATGAGCAGTTCTTC. This gives the protein CATSRVGTGITSGGDNEQFF.

This chain joins TRBV5-4 and TRBJ1-3; D unresolved. The germline CDR1 and CDR2 sequences are SGHNT and YYREEE (reference sequence). V lost 2 bases and J 0 bases, leaving 12 bases between the germline ends. This CDR3 spans 16 amino acids. The CDR3 reads CASSLSVPGSGNTIYF. The CDR3 nucleotides read TGTGCCAGCAGCTTATCAGTTCCGGGCTCTGGAAACACCATATATTTT.

The chain is built from TRBV11-2 and TRBJ2-7; D perhaps matches TRBD2 (5 bases). V lost 5 bases to trimming and J lost 3 bases, with 11 bases between them. Germline lookup yields CDR1 SGHAT and CDR2 FQNNGV. This CDR3 has 13 residues. CDR3 region: CASSTLVRYEQYF. The CDR3 DNA reads TGTGCCAGCAGCACACTAGTCCGCTACGAGCAGTACTTC.

This chain links TRBV19 with TRBJ1-5; 10 bases agree with TRBD1. This CDR3 has 16 amino acids. Germline CDR1 LNHDA, CDR2 SQIVND (reference sequence). After removal of 8 bases from V and 0 bases from J, the junction contained 7 bases not matched to a gene. CDR3 protein: CASSDRGIHSNQPQHF. The CDR3 DNA reads as TGTGCCAGTTCGGACAGGGGGATTCATAGCAATCAGCCCCAGCATTTT.

This chain links TRBV5-4 with TRBJ1-4, with D perhaps TRBD1 (5 bases). Trimming left V 3 bases short and J 7 bases short, with 31 bases between. CDR3 length equals 20 residues. Germline CDR1 and CDR2: SGHNT and YYREEE (reference sequence). CDR3: CASSSRLGVASPTVGEKLFF. The CDR3 DNA reads as TGTGCCAGCAGCTCCCGTTTAGGGGTTGCATCGCCTACTGTCGGTGAAAAACTGTTTTTT.

The gene calls are TRBV27 and TRBJ2-2; D is unclear. Germline CDR1 MNHEY, CDR2 SMNVEV (reference sequence). This CDR3 has 17 residues. V lost 1 base and J 3 bases, leaving 15 bases between the germline ends. CDR3 DNA sequence: TGTGCCAGCAGTTTATTGAGACCCCCTTTTGACACCGGGGAGCTGTTTTTT. Protein product: CASSLLRPPFDTGELFF.

This chain connects TRBV5-1 to TRBJ1-3; D ambiguous. The germline V gene encodes CDR1 SGHRS and CDR2 YFSETQ. This CDR3 is built from 14 residues. V lost 0 bases, J lost 0 bases, and 4 bases lay in between. The CDR3 loop reads CASSLGISGNTIYF. The DNA of the CDR3 is TGCGCCAGCAGCTTGGGGATCTCTGGAAACACCATATATTTT.

V gene TRBV6-5 combines with J gene TRBJ1-2; 10 positions match TRBD1. The CDR3 contains 15 residues. The ends lost 5 bases at V and 5 bases at J; junction bases unmatched: 8. Germline V gives CDR1 MNHEY, CDR2 SVGAGI. CDR3 nucleotides: TGTGCCAGCAGTAATGTTGACAGGGGGCATTATGGCTACACCTTC. As protein: CASSNVDRGHYGYTF.

This clone was found a few times. V gene TRBV7-9 combines with J gene TRBJ1-4; 7 bases line up with TRBD1. The CDR3 sequence is 13 residues long. Unmatched junction bases numbered 2, after V lost 2 bases and J lost 8 bases. Germline V gene lookup returns CDR1 SEHNR and CDR2 FQNEAQ (reference sequence). The CDR3: CASSLTGAEKLFF. The CDR3 DNA follows: TGTGCCAGCAGCTTAACAGGGGCGGAAAAACTGTTTTTT.

The J gene is TRBJ1-1, the V gene TRBV29-1, with 7 nucleotides matching TRBD1. Germline CDR1 and CDR2: SQVTM and ANQGSEA. Trimming took 6 bases from V and 3 from J; bases not matched to a gene: 4. This CDR3 is built from 12 residues. In DNA, the CDR3 is TGCAGCGTGCAGGGGGGGGACACTGAAGCTTTCTTT. Its translation: CSVQGGDTEAFF. The complete variable domain, with remaining parts taken from reference TRBV29-1 and TRBJ1-1, reads SAVISQKPSRDICQRGTSLTIQCQVDSQVTMMFWYRQQPGQSLTLIATANQGSEATYESGFVIDKFPISRPNLTFSTLTVSNMSPEDSSIYLCSVQGGDTEAFFGQGTRLTVV.

V usage is TRBV4-1 and J usage is TRBJ1-6; D is unclear. Trimming took off 0 bases at V and 7 bases at J, with 19 bases between the two ends. From germline, CDR1 is MGHRA and CDR2 YSYEKL. The CDR3 sequence is 18 residues long. CDR3 DNA sequence: TGCGCCAGCAGCCAAGAGCCGCACGGCCAGGTACCGAATTCACCCCTCCACTTT. Protein product: CASSQEPHGQVPNSPLHF.